These 22 T cell receptor beta chains originate from one sample sequenced in a study of shared clonotypes between healthy human individuals. Naive CD8 isolation took CD45RO-negative cells positively selected for CCR7 and excluded terminally differentiated effector memory CD45RA+ cells. This table comes from immunoSEQ multiplex PCR, and its TCRdb copy is limited to in-frame clones, with some not included. Among some 2 million clones listed, around 96% were seen once. Sequencing was done on a sample of naive CD8+ T cells sorted from blood. The receptors stem from a man between 18 and 29 years old in good health.

The rearrangement links TRBV30 to TRBJ1-4, with 8 bases fitting TRBD1. In germline, CDR1 is GTSNPN, CDR2 SVGIG (reference sequence). Trimming at V came to 0 bases and at J to 8 bases, leaving 8 bases not matched to a gene. The CDR3 runs 15 residues. In DNA form, the CDR3 reads TGTGCCTGGAGTGTAGGGGCAGGGGGCGAGGAAAAACTGTTTTTT. This encodes CAWSVGAGGEEKLFF.

The V and J genes are TRBV4-3 and TRBJ2-3; no clear D. The CDR3 extends over 15 amino acids. Trimming stripped 4 bases from V and 5 bases from J, with 16 bases between. Per the germline V gene, CDR1 is LGHNA and CDR2 is YSLEER. The CDR3 DNA follows: TGCGCCAGCAGCCCTCAAAGGGTCCACGGAGATACGCAGTATTTT. The encoded protein is CASSPQRVHGDTQYF.

The gene calls are TRBV5-1 and TRBJ2-7; D is unclear. Germline-derived CDR1 and CDR2 are SGHRS and YFSETQ. The CDR3 consists of 14 residues. The V end was cut by 1 base, the J end by 3 bases, with 11 bases between. CDR3 in DNA: TGCGCCAGCAGCTTGCGAACCGGGTACTACGAGCAGTACTTC. This translates into CASSLRTGYYEQYF.

V usage is TRBV4-2 and J usage is TRBJ2-7, with a possible D match to TRBD1 (5 bases). This CDR3 region has 11 residues. The V gene's germline CDR1 is LGHNA and CDR2 YNFKEQ. Between the trimmed V and J ends, which lost 6 bases and 3 bases, there was a span of 6 bases. DNA for the CDR3: TGTGCCAGCAGGCAGGGCTACGAGCAGTACTTC. Translating it yields CASRQGYEQYF.

CDR3 coding DNA: TGTGCCAGCAGTCGCCTGGGAACAGGGGGCACAGATACGCAGTATTTT. Translated: CASSRLGTGGTDTQYF. V gene TRBV27 combines with J gene TRBJ2-3, with 7 positions matching TRBD1. V was pared by 5 bases and J by 1 base, with 9 bases of the junction left unmatched. The CDR3 has 16 amino acids. Germline V CDR1 and CDR2: MNHEY, SMNVEV (reference sequence).

The rearrangement joins TRBV5-5 to TRBJ1-4; weak D call: TRBD1 (5 bases). This CDR3 spans 14 amino acids. The V gene lost 0 bases and the J gene lost 5 bases, with 8 bases spanning the gap. Germline-derived CDR1 and CDR2 are SGHKS and YYEKEE (reference sequence). In DNA form, the CDR3 reads TGTGCCAGCAGCTTGGAGGGGCTGAATGAAAAACTGTTTTTT. Translation gives CASSLEGLNEKLFF.

Concerning this clone itself: Other DNA sequences within the sample encode an identical CDR3. The rearrangement links TRBV5-1 to TRBJ2-7, with 7 positions matching TRBD1. The V gene end was trimmed by 4 bases and the J gene end by 5 bases; junction bases not matched to a gene: 3. The CDR3 extends over 12 amino acids. Germline CDR1 reads SGHRS; CDR2 reads YFSETQ. The CDR3 sequence is CASSPTGNEQYF. Written as DNA, the CDR3 is TGCGCCAGCAGCCCGACAGGGAACGAGCAGTACTTC.

The rearrangement joins TRBV7-9 to TRBJ2-5; 11 bases map to TRBD2. The CDR3 runs to 16 residues. Trimming took 5 bases from V and 2 from J; bases not matched to a gene: 7. Germline V CDR1 and CDR2: SEHNR, FQNEAQ (reference sequence). The CDR3, as DNA: TGTGCCAGCAGCCCCCCTAGCGGGAGGTTTCAAGAGACCCAGTACTTC. This sequence encodes CASSPPSGRFQETQYF.

The J gene is TRBJ1-2, the V gene TRBV27, with 12 bases aligning to TRBD1. The trim removed 6 bases at V and 8 bases at J, leaving 10 bases unmatched. Germline CDR1 MNHEY, CDR2 SMNVEV (reference sequence). The CDR3 length is 15 residues. The CDR3 spells CASSQTGQGAEGYTF. CDR3 DNA: TGTGCCAGCAGCCAGACGGGACAGGGGGCGGAGGGCTACACCTTC.

V gene TRBV30 combines with J gene TRBJ2-1; TRBD1 matches 9 bases. The CDR3 spans 13 residues. Germline V lookup: CDR1 GTSNPN, CDR2 SVGIG (reference sequence). V lost 7 bases, J lost 6 bases, and 7 bases stayed unmatched. The chain's CDR3 is CASTPTGGNEQFF. CDR3 DNA sequence: TGTGCCTCGACCCCGACAGGGGGCAATGAGCAGTTCTTC.

The chain employs TRBV4-1 and TRBJ2-7, with TRBD2 matching over 9 bases. The CDR3 runs 16 residues. Germline V gives CDR1 MGHRA, CDR2 YSYEKL. V trimming: 4 bases; J trimming: 3 bases; junction bases outside the gene matches: 10. CDR3 coding DNA: TGCGCCAGCAGCCGGGGACTAGCAGAGGTATACTACGAGCAGTACTTC. Protein product: CASSRGLAEVYYEQYF.

The chain joins TRBV30 to TRBJ2-2; TRBD1 is a possible D gene (5 bases). Germline V CDR1 and CDR2: GTSNPN, SVGIG (reference sequence). The CDR3 length is 15 residues. V was pared by 3 bases and J by 5 bases, with 16 bases between. CDR3 region: CAWSPLGPATGELFF. The CDR3 DNA follows: TGTGCCTGGAGCCCCTTGGGGCCTGCGACCGGGGAGCTGTTTTTT.

The CDR3, as DNA: TGTGCCTCATCGTCGACAGGGGCCGGCGAGCAGTACTTC. Its protein product is CASSSTGAGEQYF. This sequence joins TRBV6-5 and TRBJ2-7, with 8 nucleotides matching TRBD1. This CDR3 is 13 amino acids long. With V trimmed by 11 bases and J by 6 bases, 12 bases remained unmatched. The V gene's germline CDR1 is MNHEY and CDR2 SVGAGI.

The genes are TRBV4-1 and TRBJ1-4, with D perhaps matching TRBD1 (6 bases). The CDR3 has 15 residues. CDR1 is MGHRA, CDR2 YSYEKL, per germline. V lost 1 base and J 6 bases, leaving 12 bases between the germline ends. The CDR3 here is CASSQGVGGDEKLFF. As DNA, the CDR3 is TGCGCCAGCAGCCAAGGTGTGGGGGGCGATGAAAAACTGTTTTTT.

A word on this clone: Other DNA sequences of this sample code for an identical CDR3. This chain connects TRBV4-1 to TRBJ2-7, with D maybe TRBD2 (5 bases). Germline CDR1 reads MGHRA; CDR2 reads YSYEKL. This CDR3 spans 15 amino acids. V lost 1 base and J 1 base, leaving 11 bases between the germline ends. The CDR3 here is CASSQGGTGSYEQYF. The DNA of the CDR3 is TGCGCCAGCAGCCAAGGCGGAACGGGGTCCTACGAGCAGTACTTC.

The chain uses TRBV29-1 and TRBJ1-1; weak D call: TRBD1 (5 bases). Germline CDR1 SQVTM, CDR2 ANQGSEA. There are 14 residues in the CDR3. Trimming left V 4 bases short and J 4 bases short, with 16 bases between. The CDR3 DNA reads as TGCAGCGTTGCACATACCGGGACGGCCACTGAAGCTTTCTTT. It is translated as CSVAHTGTATEAFF.

In the case of this clone: The same CDR3 can be traced to other DNA sequences in this sample. This sequence joins TRBV5-1 and TRBJ2-7; 7 bases fit TRBD2. V shed 0 bases and J 3 bases; nucleotides not matched to a gene: 3. The CDR3 runs to 14 residues. The germline V gene has CDR1 SGHRS and CDR2 YFSETQ. The CDR3 DNA reads as TGCGCCAGCAGCTTGGGGGGACTAAGCTACGAGCAGTACTTC. It yields the protein CASSLGGLSYEQYF.

The table lists this clone with a count of one. The chain has TRBV28 and TRBJ1-5, with D unresolved. From germline, CDR1 is MDHEN and CDR2 SYDVKM. The CDR3 has 15 amino acids. V was trimmed by 1 base and J by 0 bases, leaving 7 bases between them. The CDR3 region has the DNA TGTGCCAGCAGTTTATCGGACTATAGCAATCAGCCCCAGCATTTT. Protein sequence: CASSLSDYSNQPQHF.

The J gene is TRBJ2-7, the V gene TRBV4-1, with TRBD1 identical over 11 bases. V shed 4 bases, J shed 3 bases, and the junction held 8 bases outside the gene matches. CDR1 is MGHRA, CDR2 YSYEKL, per germline. CDR3 size: 16 residues. The DNA of the CDR3 is TGCGCCAGCAGCCTAGGAGGACAGGGGGCGTTCTACGAGCAGTACTTC. Its translation is CASSLGGQGAFYEQYF.

The chain couples TRBV13 to TRBJ2-5, with unresolved D. Germline CDR1 and CDR2: PRHDT and FYEKMQ (reference sequence). V lost 5 bases to trimming and J lost 4 bases, with 11 bases between them. The CDR3 is made up of 13 amino acids. CDR3 sequence (DNA): TGTGCCAGCAGCCTGTCAGGTACAGAGACCCAGTACTTC. It encodes CASSLSGTETQYF.

The V and J genes are TRBV9 and TRBJ2-3, with 7 bases lining up with TRBD1. From germline, CDR1 is SGDLS and CDR2 YYNGEE. V shed 3 bases, J shed 0 bases, and the junction held 7 bases outside the gene matches. The CDR3 contains 16 residues. As DNA, the CDR3 is TGTGCCAGCAGCGACCATACAGGGGAGAGCACAGATACGCAGTATTTT. Translation gives CASSDHTGESTDTQYF.

The gene calls are TRBV14 and TRBJ2-5; D not certain. Germline V CDR1 and CDR2: SGHDN, FVKESK. Trimming shortened V by 9 bases and J by 0 bases, and 5 bases separated the two germline ends. The CDR3 sequence is 11 residues long. CDR3 protein: CASPYQETQYF. Written as DNA, the CDR3 is TGTGCCAGTCCGTACCAAGAGACCCAGTACTTC.